The 28 T cell receptor beta chains below all came from one sample that was sequenced in a study of glioma-infiltrating T cells after dendritic cell vaccination. Produced via immunoSEQ multiplex PCR; TCRdb's table is partial and in-frame only. The sample gives roughly 52,000 clones, 65% to 90% of which show up once; roughly 10% is in the top ten. The specimen comprised blood, sampled before dendritic cell vaccination. All receptors come from a human donor with glioblastoma.

The rearrangement links TRBV7-2 to TRBJ2-7; maybe TRBD1 (6 bases). Trimming took off 1 base at V and 2 bases at J, with 15 bases between the two ends. Germline V gene data show CDR1 as SGHTA and CDR2 as FQGNSA. The CDR3 loop spans 16 amino acids. CDR3 amino acids: CASSLDSGAPPYEQYF. The CDR3 DNA follows: TGTGCCAGCAGCTTAGATTCAGGGGCACCACCCTACGAGCAGTACTTC.

This clone was picked up a small number of times. V and J are TRBV4-1 and TRBJ2-5; 9 nucleotides line up with TRBD2. CDR1 MGHRA and CDR2 YSYEKL come from the germline V gene. The CDR3 sequence is 20 residues long. With 4 bases clipped from V and 4 bases from J, the junction kept 22 bases outside the gene matches. For the CDR3, the DNA is TGCGCCAGCAGCCGCCAAAAGAGTGAGGCGGGGGGGATCGTACGAGAGACCCAGTACTTC. Its translation is CASSRQKSEAGGIVRETQYF.

The chain combines TRBV19 with TRBJ1-2, with D maybe TRBD1 (6 bases). Germline V gene data show CDR1 as LNHDA and CDR2 as SQIVND (reference sequence). Trimming removed 7 bases from V and 8 bases from J, with 20 bases in between. The CDR3 length is 14 residues. In DNA form, the CDR3 reads TGTGCCAGTACCTACCAGGGGCCGCGCGGCGGCTACACCTTC. It translates to CASTYQGPRGGYTF.

DNA for the CDR3: TGTGCCAGCAGCGATAGCCCCCGGGATAATGAAAAACTGTTTTTT. It is translated as CASSDSPRDNEKLFF. The chain has TRBV9 and TRBJ1-4; D uncertain. The germline gives CDR1 SGDLS, CDR2 YYNGEE. The CDR3 runs 15 residues. Trimming removed 3 bases from V and 4 bases from J, with 13 bases in between.

This clone has only a few counts. The chain recombines TRBV28 with TRBJ2-4, with 7 bases fitting TRBD2. The CDR3 length is 17 residues. J gave up 1 base and V 6 bases, and 12 bases lay outside the gene matches. CDR1 and CDR2 from the germline V gene are MDHEN and SYDVKM. The chain's CDR3 is CASRGGSIGAAKNIQYF. The CDR3 bases are TGTGCCAGCAGGGGGGGGAGTATAGGCGCCGCCAAAAACATTCAGTACTTC. The full variable domain, rest sourced from reference TRBV28 and TRBJ2-4, is DVKVTQSSRYLVKRTGEKVFLECVQDMDHENMFWYRQDPGLGLRLIYFSYDVKMKEKGDIPEGYSVSREKKERFSLILESASTNQTSMYLCASRGGSIGAAKNIQYFGAGTRLSVL.

The chain employs TRBV4-3 and TRBJ2-7; 13 bases align to TRBD2. J lost 5 bases, V lost 3 bases, and 4 bases had no gene match. CDR3 size: 15 residues. Germline CDR1 is LGHNA and CDR2 is YSLEER. CDR3: CASSQSGTSGDEQYF. The CDR3 DNA sequence: TGCGCCAGCAGCCAGTCAGGGACTAGCGGGGACGAGCAGTACTTC.

This clone has only a few counts. CDR3 amino acids: CASSQDIYGEREKLFF. The DNA of the CDR3 is TGTGCCAGCAGCCAAGATATCTACGGGGAACGGGAAAAACTGTTTTTT. The gene calls are TRBV14 and TRBJ1-4, with unresolved D. The CDR3 is 16 amino acids. The germline V gene has CDR1 SGHDN and CDR2 FVKESK. Trimming cost V 0 bases and J 8 bases, with 16 bases left between them.

Only one count was recorded for this clone. The chain is built from TRBV27 and TRBJ2-2; the match to TRBD2 covers 9 bases. Germline CDR1 is MNHEY and CDR2 is SMNVEV (reference sequence). The CDR3 has 17 amino acids. J was trimmed by 0 bases and V by 3 bases; bases with no gene match: 5. CDR3 loop: CASSLETSGTNTGELFF. The CDR3 DNA reads TGTGCCAGCAGTTTGGAGACTAGCGGAACGAACACCGGGGAGCTGTTTTTT.

The sample holds a few counts of this clone. V is TRBV5-1 and J is TRBJ2-3, with 9 nucleotides matching TRBD2. The CDR3 spans 15 residues. The germline V gene encodes CDR1 SGHRS and CDR2 YFSETQ. With 2 bases clipped from V and 0 bases from J, the junction kept 1 base outside the gene matches. The CDR3 region has the DNA TGCGCCAGCAGCTTACTAGCGGGTAGCACAGATACGCAGTATTTT. Translation: CASSLLAGSTDTQYF.

This chain links TRBV30 with TRBJ1-1; D is ambiguous. The CDR3 covers 13 residues. In germline, CDR1 is GTSNPN, CDR2 SVGIG (reference sequence). Trimming pared 0 bases from V and 5 bases from J, leaving 10 bases between. The CDR3 DNA reads TGTGCCTGGAGTGTAAGCGGGCGGACTGAAGCTTTCTTT. Translating gives CAWSVSGRTEAFF.

CDR3 nucleotide sequence: TGCGCCAGCAGCCAGTATTCCGGGACAGCTAACTATGGCTACACCTTC. Its protein product is CASSQYSGTANYGYTF. The chain uses TRBV4-3 and TRBJ1-2; the match to TRBD1 covers 7 bases. The germline gives CDR1 LGHNA, CDR2 YSLEER. There are 16 residues in the CDR3. J was trimmed by 0 bases and V by 3 bases; bases with no gene match: 7.

The chain links TRBV19 to TRBJ2-1, with TRBD2 matching over 7 bases. Trimming cost V 8 bases and J 5 bases; bases outside gene matches: 12. CDR1 and CDR2 (germline): LNHDA, SQIVND (reference sequence). CDR3 length equals 15 residues. For the CDR3, the DNA is TGTGCCAGTTCCGCGGAGGTCGGGAGGAACAATGAGCAGTTCTTC. Encoded protein: CASSAEVGRNNEQFF.

The chain carries TRBV27 and TRBJ1-4; D is ambiguous. Germline assignment: CDR1 MNHEY and CDR2 SMNVEV (reference sequence). Deletions cut 1 base from V and 8 bases from J, with 17 bases between. CDR3 length: 16 residues. CDR3 region: CASSLFSGRDGEKLFF. CDR3 sequence (DNA): TGTGCCAGCAGTTTATTTTCGGGAAGAGACGGAGAAAAACTGTTTTTT.

This sequence joins TRBV11-3 and TRBJ2-2; D is perhaps TRBD1 (5 bases). Deletions cut 0 bases from V and 1 base from J, with 9 bases between. This CDR3 region has 16 residues. CDR1 and CDR2 from the germline V gene are SGHNT and YENEEA. CDR3 amino acids: CASSLDSGWNTGELFF. CDR3 nucleotides: TGTGCCAGCAGCTTAGATTCAGGGTGGAACACCGGGGAGCTGTTTTTT.

The chain has TRBV5-4 and TRBJ2-2, with D possibly matching TRBD1 (5 bases). V lost 0 bases and J 1 base, leaving 10 bases between the germline ends. The CDR3 consists of 16 residues. CDR1 is SGHNT and CDR2 is YYREEE in the germline V gene (reference sequence). The CDR3 sequence: CASSLVSGRNTGELFF. CDR3 in DNA: TGTGCCAGCAGCTTGGTATCAGGGCGGAACACCGGGGAGCTGTTTTTT.

This chain links TRBV7-9 with TRBJ2-5, with 8 bases lining up with TRBD2. The CDR3 sequence is 16 residues long. V lost 1 base to trimming and J lost 3 bases; unmatched junction nucleotides: 7. Germline V CDR1 and CDR2: SEHNR, FQNEAQ (reference sequence). This CDR3 reads CASSLEGSGTKETQYF. CDR3 nucleotides: TGTGCCAGCAGCTTAGAAGGTAGCGGGACTAAAGAGACCCAGTACTTC.

V gene TRBV6-5 combines with J gene TRBJ2-1; no clear D gene. The V end lost 10 bases, the J end lost 6 bases, and 10 bases lay between the germline ends. The CDR3 runs to 11 residues. Looked up from germline, CDR1 is MNHEY and CDR2 is SVGAGI. The CDR3 reads CATSRFNEQFF. Here the CDR3 DNA reads TGTGCCACCTCTAGATTCAATGAGCAGTTCTTC.

The chain couples TRBV11-3 to TRBJ2-3, with TRBD2 matching over 11 bases. The CDR3 is 16 amino acids. Germline V lookup: CDR1 SGHNT, CDR2 YENEEA. The ends lost 6 bases at V and 4 bases at J; junction bases unmatched: 9. The DNA for the CDR3 is TGTGCCAGCAGTCGAGGTAGCGGGAGGGGGCCAGATACGCAGTATTTT. Protein product: CASSRGSGRGPDTQYF.

This chain links TRBV2 with TRBJ1-2, with D possibly matching TRBD1 (6 bases). The CDR3 sequence is 14 residues long. Per germline, CDR1 SNHLY and CDR2 FYNNEI. V lost 6 bases and J lost 0, with 11 bases in between. The CDR3, as DNA: TGTGCCAGCAGAGATACAGGGACTAACTATGGCTACACCTTC. It encodes CASRDTGTNYGYTF.

This clone was seen only a few times. This chain connects TRBV6-1 to TRBJ2-6; D is possibly TRBD2 (5 bases). CDR1 MNHNS and CDR2 SASEGT come from the germline V gene. V lost 4 bases and J 0 bases, leaving 7 bases between the germline ends. CDR3 length equals 15 residues. The CDR3 DNA is TGTGCCAGCAGTGCTGGGAGCTCTGGGGCCAACGTCCTGACTTTC. This gives the protein CASSAGSSGANVLTF.

The chain combines TRBV29-1 with TRBJ2-1; TRBD1 might be the D (5 bases). The CDR3 has 13 amino acids. CDR1 SQVTM and CDR2 ANQGSEA come from the germline V gene. Deletions cut 3 bases from V and 7 bases from J, with 13 bases between. CDR3 sequence: CSVDETAGNEQFF. As DNA, the CDR3 is TGCAGCGTTGACGAGACAGCAGGGAATGAGCAGTTCTTC.

The chain recombines TRBV5-1 with TRBJ2-3; 10 bases are shared with TRBD2. Germline trimming cut 0 bases from V and 3 bases from J; bases unmatched to any gene: 10. The CDR3 runs 18 residues. The V gene's germline CDR1 is SGHRS and CDR2 YFSETQ. The CDR3 loop reads CASSLEGASGRGTDTQYF. DNA of the CDR3: TGCGCCAGCAGCTTGGAGGGTGCTAGCGGGAGAGGAACAGATACGCAGTATTTT. Full variable domain (rest looked up from reference TRBV5-1 and TRBJ2-3): KAGVTQTPRYLIKTRGQQVTLSCSPISGHRSVSWYQQTPGQGLQFLFEYFSETQRNKGNFPGRFSGRQFSNSRSEMNVSTLELGDSALYLCASSLEGASGRGTDTQYFGPGTRLTVL.

The rearrangement uses TRBV9 and TRBJ2-2, with D possibly matching TRBD2 (5 bases). V was clipped by 0 bases and J by 0 bases, with 9 bases between them. Germline V gives CDR1 SGDLS, CDR2 YYNGEE. This CDR3 has 16 amino acids. DNA of the CDR3: TGTGCCAGCAGCGTAGGCCGGGGATCGAACACCGGGGAGCTGTTTTTT. This translates into CASSVGRGSNTGELFF.

As regards this clone: Without the conserved terminal phenylalanine or tryptophan, this CDR3 likely stems from a read error. It is unclear where the CDR3 begins or ends on the DNA, so no DNA is shown, and the CDR3 is as TCRdb lists it. The chain joins TRBV11-3 to TRBJ1-1; the table gives TRBD1 as D, unverified against the DNA. Counting both end residues, the CDR3 totals 15 amino acids. CDR1 is SGHNT, CDR2 YENEEA, per germline. The CDR3 loop is CASSSTRSRGQGDHC.

The chain couples TRBV9 to TRBJ2-1; 8 bases agree with TRBD1. V was clipped by 4 bases and J by 7 bases; unmatched bases: 13. The CDR3 is made up of 16 amino acids. Germline V gene data show CDR1 as SGDLS and CDR2 as YYNGEE. CDR3 sequence: CASSTWTGQRGNEQFF. CDR3 coding DNA: TGTGCCAGCAGCACCTGGACAGGGCAGAGAGGGAATGAGCAGTTCTTC.

The chain carries TRBV19 and TRBJ1-1; 11 positions agree with TRBD1. The CDR3 consists of 15 residues. Germline V CDR1 and CDR2: LNHDA, SQIVND (reference sequence). V shed 4 bases, J shed 4 bases, and the junction held 5 bases outside the gene matches. Written as DNA, the CDR3 is TGTGCCAGTAGTAGGACAGGGGGCATCGGCACTGAAGCTTTCTTT. Its translation: CASSRTGGIGTEAFF.

This clone was seen just once. The gene calls are TRBV25-1 and TRBJ1-1; D perhaps matches TRBD1 (5 bases). The CDR3 consists of 15 residues. CDR1 and CDR2 (germline): MGHDK, SYGVNS. Trimming took off 5 bases at V and 3 bases at J, with 16 bases between the two ends. The CDR3 loop reads CASSQWGGKDTEAFF. The CDR3, as DNA: TGTGCCAGCAGTCAATGGGGGGGGAAGGACACTGAAGCTTTCTTT.

This chain uses TRBV7-2 with TRBJ2-2; 15 bases fit TRBD2. J lost 7 bases, V lost 5 bases, and 8 bases had no gene match. Germline-derived CDR1 and CDR2 are SGHTA and FQGNSA. The CDR3 covers 17 residues. The CDR3 DNA reads as TGTGCCAGCAGCCTAGGACTAGCGGGAGGGCCTCGCGGGGAGCTGTTTTTT. The encoded protein is CASSLGLAGGPRGELFF.